These T cell receptor beta chains were read from a single sample in a study of blood T cell repertoires in COVID-19. The table came from immunoSEQ multiplex PCR; TCRdb's copy has only in-frame clones and leaves some out. The table shows tens of thousands of clones, with 75% to 95% occurring only once. Material: peripheral blood. The origin of the receptors is a human donor in a cohort sampled during active COVID-19. CDR3s include the opening cysteine and the closing phenylalanine or tryptophan. A D gene is named only where the DNA matches it firmly. Clone size, where shown, is once, few, many, or a class for clones that have expanded.

J gene: TRBJ1-1; clone size: .; D gene: TRBD1; V gene: TRBV27; CDR3 protein: CASSWKTGGGTEAFF; CDR3 DNA: TGTGCCAGCAGTTGGAAGACAGGGGGCGGCACTGAAGCTTTCTTT
J gene: TRBJ2-6; clone size: .; D gene: .; V gene: TRBV27; CDR3 protein: CASSQFSGANVLTF; CDR3 DNA: TGTGCCAGCAGTCAATTCTCTGGGGCCAACGTCCTGACTTTC
J gene: TRBJ1-5; clone size: .; D gene: .; V gene: TRBV27; CDR3 protein: CASSSLQGYNQPQHF; CDR3 DNA: TGTGCCAGCAGTTCCCTACAGGGTTATAATCAGCCCCAGCATTTT
J gene: TRBJ2-2; clone size: .; D gene: TRBD1; V gene: TRBV6-1; CDR3 protein: CASSEPPGGTGELFF; CDR3 DNA: TGTGCCAGCAGTGAACCGCCAGGGGGCACCGGGGAGCTGTTTTTT
J gene: TRBJ2-1; clone size: .; D gene: TRBD2; V gene: TRBV6-5; CDR3 protein: CASSYPGLAGNEQFF; CDR3 DNA: TGTGCCAGCAGTTACCCGGGACTAGCGGGAAATGAGCAGTTCTTC
J gene: TRBJ2-3; clone size: .; D gene: .; V gene: TRBV6-5; CDR3 protein: CASNLGGPTDTQYF; CDR3 DNA: TGTGCCAGCAATCTGGGGGGGCCCACAGATACGCAGTATTTT
J gene: TRBJ1-6; clone size: .; D gene: .; V gene: TRBV7-2; CDR3 protein: CASSLKISAGTLHF; CDR3 DNA: TGTGCCAGCAGCTTAAAGATTTCGGCGGGAACCCTCCACTTT
J gene: TRBJ2-3; clone size: .; D gene: TRBD2; V gene: TRBV19; CDR3 protein: CASSLGLAGGTDTQYF; CDR3 DNA: TGTGCCAGTAGTCTCGGACTAGCGGGGGGCACAGATACGCAGTATTTT
J gene: TRBJ2-1; clone size: .; D gene: .; V gene: TRBV7-9; CDR3 protein: CASSSTGTEVYEQFF; CDR3 DNA: TGTGCCAGCAGCTCGACCGGGACTGAGGTATATGAGCAGTTCTTC
J gene: TRBJ1-5; clone size: few; D gene: .; V gene: TRBV7-8; CDR3 protein: CASSRSDQPQHF; CDR3 DNA: TGTGCCAGCAGCCGGTCGGATCAGCCCCAGCATTTT
J gene: TRBJ2-3; clone size: .; D gene: TRBD1; V gene: TRBV19; CDR3 protein: CASSRNRGNLPSTDTQYF; CDR3 DNA: TGTGCCAGTAGTAGGAACAGGGGGAATCTTCCGAGCACAGATACGCAGTATTTT
J gene: TRBJ1-2; clone size: .; D gene: .; V gene: TRBV29-1; CDR3 protein: CSVGPGREGPQLGYGYTF; CDR3 DNA: TGCAGCGTTGGTCCGGGGAGGGAGGGCCCGCAACTAGGCTATGGCTACACCTTC
J gene: TRBJ1-2; clone size: .; D gene: TRBD1; V gene: TRBV10-3; CDR3 protein: CAISESQGQGYTF; CDR3 DNA: TGTGCCATCAGTGAGTCACAGGGGCAAGGCTACACCTTC
J gene: TRBJ2-5; clone size: .; D gene: .; V gene: TRBV6-2/TRBV6-3; CDR3 protein: CASSYGGRETQYF; CDR3 DNA: TGTGCCAGCAGTTACGGGGGGAGGGAGACCCAGTACTTC
J gene: TRBJ1-2; clone size: .; D gene: .; V gene: TRBV18; CDR3 protein: CASSPPILGYGYTF; CDR3 DNA: TGTGCCAGCTCACCACCGATTCTCGGCTATGGCTACACCTTC
J gene: TRBJ2-1; clone size: .; D gene: TRBD1; V gene: TRBV3-1/TRBV3-2; CDR3 protein: CASSQWDRDNEQFF; CDR3 DNA: TGTGCCAGCAGCCAATGGGACAGGGACAATGAGCAGTTCTTC
J gene: TRBJ2-1; clone size: .; D gene: TRBD1; V gene: TRBV24-1; CDR3 protein: CATSGQGEQFF; CDR3 DNA: TGTGCCACCAGTGGACAGGGGGAGCAGTTCTTC
J gene: TRBJ1-1; clone size: .; D gene: .; V gene: TRBV6-5; CDR3 protein: CASQGTTEAFF; CDR3 DNA: TGTGCCAGCCAGGGTACCACTGAAGCTTTCTTT
J gene: TRBJ1-4; clone size: .; D gene: .; V gene: TRBV4-3; CDR3 protein: CASSQEVWDSGVQKSTNEKLFF; CDR3 DNA: TGCGCCAGCAGCCAAGAGGTCTGGGATTCAGGGGTCCAAAAGTCAACTAATGAAAAACTGTTTTTT
J gene: TRBJ2-7; clone size: .; D gene: TRBD1; V gene: TRBV6-6; CDR3 protein: CASSRDYRDRGAYEQYF; CDR3 DNA: TGTGCCAGCAGTCGAGACTACCGGGACAGGGGGGCCTACGAGCAGTACTTC
J gene: TRBJ2-6; clone size: once; D gene: .; V gene: TRBV6-5; CDR3 protein: CASSRGPGGANVLTF; CDR3 DNA: TGTGCCAGCAGTCGTGGGCCGGGAGGGGCCAACGTCCTGACTTTC
J gene: TRBJ2-1; clone size: .; D gene: TRBD2; V gene: TRBV19; CDR3 protein: CASSILAGGPGEQFF; CDR3 DNA: TGTGCCAGTAGTATACTAGCGGGGGGGCCCGGTGAGCAGTTCTTC
J gene: TRBJ1-5; clone size: .; D gene: .; V gene: TRBV7-9; CDR3 protein: CASSLEGAGNQPQHF; CDR3 DNA: TGTGCCAGCAGCTTAGAGGGAGCGGGCAATCAGCCCCAGCATTTT
J gene: TRBJ2-7; clone size: few; D gene: TRBD1; V gene: TRBV5-1; CDR3 protein: CASSSEWGQNFYEQYF; CDR3 DNA: TGCGCCAGCAGCTCGGAGTGGGGACAGAACTTCTACGAGCAGTACTTC
J gene: TRBJ2-7; clone size: .; D gene: .; V gene: TRBV13; CDR3 protein: CASSLGSSRISYEQYF; CDR3 DNA: TGTGCCAGCAGCTTAGGTAGTAGCCGCATCTCCTACGAGCAGTACTTC
J gene: TRBJ2-5; clone size: .; D gene: TRBD1; V gene: TRBV29-1; CDR3 protein: CSARQGEETQYF; CDR3 DNA: TGCAGCGCCCGACAGGGAGAGGAGACCCAGTACTTC
J gene: TRBJ2-1; clone size: .; D gene: TRBD1; V gene: TRBV7-9; CDR3 protein: CATTTGQGALAGNEQFF; CDR3 DNA: TGTGCCACCACGACCGGACAGGGGGCCCTTGCTGGGAATGAGCAGTTCTTC
J gene: TRBJ2-7; clone size: .; D gene: TRBD1; V gene: TRBV29-1; CDR3 protein: CSVVWTGKDYEQYF; CDR3 DNA: TGCAGCGTTGTTTGGACAGGGAAGGACTACGAGCAGTACTTC
J gene: TRBJ1-2; clone size: .; D gene: .; V gene: TRBV7-8; CDR3 protein: CASSLGWGLNYGYTF; CDR3 DNA: TGTGCCAGCAGCTTAGGCTGGGGCCTTAACTATGGCTACACCTTC
J gene: TRBJ1-1; clone size: .; D gene: .; V gene: TRBV6-2/TRBV6-3; CDR3 protein: CASSYSMTGTMNTEAFF; CDR3 DNA: TGTGCCAGCAGTTACTCCATGACAGGTACCATGAACACTGAAGCTTTCTTT
J gene: TRBJ2-7; clone size: .; D gene: .; V gene: TRBV21-1; CDR3 protein: CASEVSWGLAHRYYEQYF; CDR3 DNA: TGTGCCAGCGAGGTCTCTTGGGGACTAGCCCACCGCTACTACGAGCAGTACTTC
J gene: TRBJ2-1; clone size: .; D gene: .; V gene: TRBV19; CDR3 protein: CASSSQGLGIYNEQFF; CDR3 DNA: TGTGCCAGTAGTTCGCAGGGATTGGGGATATACAATGAGCAGTTCTTC
J gene: TRBJ1-2; clone size: .; D gene: TRBD1; V gene: TRBV4-3; CDR3 protein: CASSQRDRGDYGYTF; CDR3 DNA: TGCGCCAGCAGCCAACGGGACAGGGGGGACTATGGCTACACCTTC
J gene: TRBJ2-5; clone size: .; D gene: TRBD2; V gene: TRBV2; CDR3 protein: CASSFPLAGAQETQYF; CDR3 DNA: TGTGCCAGCAGTTTTCCCCTAGCGGGTGCCCAAGAGACCCAGTACTTC
J gene: TRBJ2-1; clone size: .; D gene: .; V gene: TRBV11-3; CDR3 protein: CASSPVSGGARNEQFF; CDR3 DNA: TGTGCCAGCAGCCCCGTGTCGGGGGGCGCACGTAATGAGCAGTTCTTC
J gene: TRBJ2-1; clone size: .; D gene: .; V gene: TRBV6-4; CDR3 protein: CASSDPGDWRNEQFF; CDR3 DNA: TGTGCCAGCAGTGACCCCGGGGATTGGAGGAATGAGCAGTTCTTC
J gene: TRBJ2-5; clone size: .; D gene: TRBD2; V gene: TRBV5-1; CDR3 protein: CATRAGEAGTQYF; CDR3 DNA: TGCGCCACAAGGGCGGGGGAAGCTGGGACCCAGTACTTC
J gene: TRBJ2-2; clone size: .; D gene: .; V gene: TRBV21-1; CDR3 protein: CASLPWTGEMTGELFF; CDR3 DNA: TGTGCCAGCCTACCCTGGACAGGGGAAATGACCGGGGAGCTGTTTTTT
J gene: TRBJ1-1; clone size: .; D gene: .; V gene: TRBV5-1; CDR3 protein: CASSLGAMNTEAFF; CDR3 DNA: TGCGCCAGCAGCTTGGGGGCGATGAACACTGAAGCTTTCTTT
J gene: TRBJ2-3; clone size: .; D gene: TRBD2; V gene: TRBV7-9; CDR3 protein: CASSYGTSGVSTDTQYF; CDR3 DNA: TGTGCCAGCAGCTATGGGACTAGCGGAGTTAGCACAGATACGCAGTATTTT
J gene: TRBJ1-2; clone size: .; D gene: .; V gene: TRBV10-3; CDR3 protein: CAISDGGPYGYTF; CDR3 DNA: TGTGCCATCAGCGATGGAGGGCCCTATGGCTACACCTTC
J gene: TRBJ2-2; clone size: .; D gene: TRBD1; V gene: TRBV4-1; CDR3 protein: CASSSGQGAMTGELFF; CDR3 DNA: TGCGCCAGCAGCTCCGGACAGGGGGCTATGACCGGGGAGCTGTTTTTT